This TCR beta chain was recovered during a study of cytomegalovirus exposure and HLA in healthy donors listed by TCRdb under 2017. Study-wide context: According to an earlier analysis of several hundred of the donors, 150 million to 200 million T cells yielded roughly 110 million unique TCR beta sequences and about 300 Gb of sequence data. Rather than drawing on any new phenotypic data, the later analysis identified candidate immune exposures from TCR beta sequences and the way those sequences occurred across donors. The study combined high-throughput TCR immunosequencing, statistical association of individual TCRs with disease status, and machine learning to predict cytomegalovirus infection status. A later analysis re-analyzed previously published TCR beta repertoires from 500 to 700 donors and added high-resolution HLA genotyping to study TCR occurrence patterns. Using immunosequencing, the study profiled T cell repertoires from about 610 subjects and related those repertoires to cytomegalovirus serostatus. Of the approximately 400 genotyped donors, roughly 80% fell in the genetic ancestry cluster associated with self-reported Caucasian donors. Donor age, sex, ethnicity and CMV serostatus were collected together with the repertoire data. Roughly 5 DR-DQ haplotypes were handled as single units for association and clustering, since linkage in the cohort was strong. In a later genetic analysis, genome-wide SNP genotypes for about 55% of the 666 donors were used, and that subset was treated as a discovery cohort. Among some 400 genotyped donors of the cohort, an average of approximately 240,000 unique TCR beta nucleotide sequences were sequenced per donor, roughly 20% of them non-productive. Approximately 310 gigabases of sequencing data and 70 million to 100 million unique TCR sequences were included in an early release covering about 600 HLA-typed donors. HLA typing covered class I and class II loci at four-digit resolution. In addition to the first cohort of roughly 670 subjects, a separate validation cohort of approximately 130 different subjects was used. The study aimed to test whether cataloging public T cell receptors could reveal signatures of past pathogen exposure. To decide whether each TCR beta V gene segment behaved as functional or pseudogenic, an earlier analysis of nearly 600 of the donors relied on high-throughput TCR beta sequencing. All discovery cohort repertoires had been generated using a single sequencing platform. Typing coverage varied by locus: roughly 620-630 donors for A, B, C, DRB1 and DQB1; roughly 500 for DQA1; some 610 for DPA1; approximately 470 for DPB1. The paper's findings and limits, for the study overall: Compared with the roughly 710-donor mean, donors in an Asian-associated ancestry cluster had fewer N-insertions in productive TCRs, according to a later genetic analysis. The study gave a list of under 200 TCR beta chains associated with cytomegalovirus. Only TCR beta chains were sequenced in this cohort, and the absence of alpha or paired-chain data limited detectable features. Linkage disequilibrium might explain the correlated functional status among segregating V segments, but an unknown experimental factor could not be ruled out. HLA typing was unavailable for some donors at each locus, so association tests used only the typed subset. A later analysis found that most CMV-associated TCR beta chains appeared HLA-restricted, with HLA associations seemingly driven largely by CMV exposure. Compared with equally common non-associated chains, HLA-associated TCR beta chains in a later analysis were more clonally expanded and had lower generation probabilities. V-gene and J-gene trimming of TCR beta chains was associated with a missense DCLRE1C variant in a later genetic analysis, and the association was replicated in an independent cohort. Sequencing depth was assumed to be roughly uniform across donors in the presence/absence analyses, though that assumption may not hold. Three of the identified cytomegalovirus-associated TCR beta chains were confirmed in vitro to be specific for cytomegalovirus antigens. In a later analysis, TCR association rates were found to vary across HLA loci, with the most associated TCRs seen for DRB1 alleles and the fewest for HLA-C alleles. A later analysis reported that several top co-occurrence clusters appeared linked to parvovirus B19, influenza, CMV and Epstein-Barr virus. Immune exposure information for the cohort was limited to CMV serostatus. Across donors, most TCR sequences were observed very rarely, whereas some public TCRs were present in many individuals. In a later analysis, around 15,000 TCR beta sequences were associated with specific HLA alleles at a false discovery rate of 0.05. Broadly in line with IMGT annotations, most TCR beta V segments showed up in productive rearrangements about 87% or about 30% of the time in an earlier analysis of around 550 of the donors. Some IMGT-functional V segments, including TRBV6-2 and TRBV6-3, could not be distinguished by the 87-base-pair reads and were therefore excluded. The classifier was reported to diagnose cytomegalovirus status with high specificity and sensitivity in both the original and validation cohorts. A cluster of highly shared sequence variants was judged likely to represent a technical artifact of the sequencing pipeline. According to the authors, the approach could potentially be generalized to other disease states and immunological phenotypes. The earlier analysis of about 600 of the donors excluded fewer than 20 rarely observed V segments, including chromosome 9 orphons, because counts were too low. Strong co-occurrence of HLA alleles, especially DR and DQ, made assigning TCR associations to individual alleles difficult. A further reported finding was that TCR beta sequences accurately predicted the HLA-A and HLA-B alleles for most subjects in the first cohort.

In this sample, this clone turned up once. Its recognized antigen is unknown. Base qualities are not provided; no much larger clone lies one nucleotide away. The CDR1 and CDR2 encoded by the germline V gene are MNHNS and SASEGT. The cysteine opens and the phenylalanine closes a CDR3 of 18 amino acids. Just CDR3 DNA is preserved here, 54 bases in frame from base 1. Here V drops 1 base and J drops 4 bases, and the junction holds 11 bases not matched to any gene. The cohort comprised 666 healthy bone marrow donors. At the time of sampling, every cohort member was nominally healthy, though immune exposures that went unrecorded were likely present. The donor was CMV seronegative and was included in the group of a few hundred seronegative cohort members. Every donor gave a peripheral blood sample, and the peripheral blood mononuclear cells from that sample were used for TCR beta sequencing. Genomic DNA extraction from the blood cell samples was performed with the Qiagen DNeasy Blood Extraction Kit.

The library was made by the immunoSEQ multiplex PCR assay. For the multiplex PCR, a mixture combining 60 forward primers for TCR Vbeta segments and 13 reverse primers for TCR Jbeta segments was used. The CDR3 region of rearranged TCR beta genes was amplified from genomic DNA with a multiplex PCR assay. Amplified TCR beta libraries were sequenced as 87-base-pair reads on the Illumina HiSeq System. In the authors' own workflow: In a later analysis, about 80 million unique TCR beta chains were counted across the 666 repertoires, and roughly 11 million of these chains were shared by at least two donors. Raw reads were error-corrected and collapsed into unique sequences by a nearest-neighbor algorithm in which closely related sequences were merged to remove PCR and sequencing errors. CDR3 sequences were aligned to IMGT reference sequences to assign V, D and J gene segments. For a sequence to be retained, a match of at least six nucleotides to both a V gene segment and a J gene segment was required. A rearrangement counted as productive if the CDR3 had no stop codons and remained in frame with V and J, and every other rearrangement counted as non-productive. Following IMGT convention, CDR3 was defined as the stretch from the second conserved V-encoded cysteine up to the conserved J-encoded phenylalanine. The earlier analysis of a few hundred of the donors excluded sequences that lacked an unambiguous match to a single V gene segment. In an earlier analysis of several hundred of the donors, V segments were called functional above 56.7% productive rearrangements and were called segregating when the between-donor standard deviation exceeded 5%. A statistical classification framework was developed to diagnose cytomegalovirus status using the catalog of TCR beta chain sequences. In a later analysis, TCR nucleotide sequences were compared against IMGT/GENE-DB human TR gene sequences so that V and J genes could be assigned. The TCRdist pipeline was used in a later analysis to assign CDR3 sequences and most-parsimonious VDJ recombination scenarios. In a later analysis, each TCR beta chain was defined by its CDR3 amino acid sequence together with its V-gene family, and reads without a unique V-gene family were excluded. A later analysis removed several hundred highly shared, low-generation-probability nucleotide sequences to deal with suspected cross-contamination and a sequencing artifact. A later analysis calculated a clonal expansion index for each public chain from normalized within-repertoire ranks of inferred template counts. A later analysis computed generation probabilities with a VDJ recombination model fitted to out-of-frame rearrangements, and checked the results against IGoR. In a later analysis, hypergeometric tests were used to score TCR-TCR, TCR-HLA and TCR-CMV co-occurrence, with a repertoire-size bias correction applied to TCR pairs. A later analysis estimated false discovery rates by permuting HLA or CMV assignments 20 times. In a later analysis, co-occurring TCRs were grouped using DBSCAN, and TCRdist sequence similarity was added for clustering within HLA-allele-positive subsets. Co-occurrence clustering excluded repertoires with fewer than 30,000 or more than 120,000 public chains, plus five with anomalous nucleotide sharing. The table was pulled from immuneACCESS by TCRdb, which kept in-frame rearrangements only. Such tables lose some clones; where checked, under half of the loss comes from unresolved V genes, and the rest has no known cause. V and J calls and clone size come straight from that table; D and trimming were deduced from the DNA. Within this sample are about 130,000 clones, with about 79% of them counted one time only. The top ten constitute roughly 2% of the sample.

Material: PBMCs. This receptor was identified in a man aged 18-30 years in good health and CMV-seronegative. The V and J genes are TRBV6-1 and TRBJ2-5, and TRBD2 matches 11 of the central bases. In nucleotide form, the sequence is TGTGCCAGCAGTGAAGTCGGACTAGCGGGTCGAGGACGAGAGACCCAGTACTTC. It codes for CASSEVGLAGRGRETQYF.